This passage covers 24 T cell receptor beta chains from one sample sequenced in a study of neurological immune-mediated disorders. TCRdb itself ran the 5' RACE reads through MiXCR, one entry per CDR3 protein. The sample has roughly 42,000 distinct CDR3 sequences, about 14% seen once. Time point defined: longitudinal time-point 3. Material: PBMCs. The receptors derive from a man under 40 in good health.

There are a few counts of this clonotype. The genes are TRBV5-6 and TRBJ2-3, with 7 bases identical to TRBD2. The V segment lost 5 bases and the J segment 4 bases; nucleotides outside the gene matches: 4. CDR3 size: 13 residues. Per germline, CDR1 SGHDT and CDR2 YYEEEE. The CDR3 DNA reads as TGTGCCAGCAGGTTAGGGAGGGCAGATACGCAGTATTTT. This codes for CASRLGRADTQYF.

This clonotype was detected many times. The chain combines TRBV28 with TRBJ1-5; tentative D call: TRBD1 (5 bases). This CDR3 has 18 amino acids. V gave up 6 bases and J gave up 0 bases, with 21 bases separating them. The germline gives CDR1 MDHEN, CDR2 SYDVKM. The CDR3 spells CASRMLTGTSHSNQPQHF. CDR3 bases: TGTGCCAGCAGAATGTTAACCGGGACTTCCCATAGCAATCAGCCCCAGCATTTT.

Worth noting for this clonotype: As the CDR3 is not closed by the conserved phenylalanine or tryptophan, this likely results from a read error. The chain uses TRBV20-1 and TRBJ1-1; possibly TRBD1 for D (5 bases). Germline CDR1 reads DFQATT; CDR2 reads SNEGSKA (reference sequence). This CDR3 is built from 14 residues. Trimming pared 5 bases from V and 5 bases from J, leaving 18 bases between. The chain's CDR3 is CSARLPGAWTEAFS. For the CDR3, the DNA is TGCAGTGCTCGACTCCCCGGGGCTTGGACTGAAGCTTTCTCT.

This clonotype was detected many times. V usage is TRBV7-2 and J usage is TRBJ2-5; 7 bases align to TRBD1. Trimming removed 1 base from V and 3 bases from J; junction bases left unmatched: 2. CDR1 SGHTA and CDR2 FQGNSA come from the germline V gene. This CDR3 comprises 14 residues. The CDR3 reads CASSLGGQKETQYF. The CDR3 DNA reads TGTGCCAGCAGCTTAGGGGGACAGAAAGAGACCCAGTACTTC.

By share of the sample, this clonotype is medium-sized (0.01 to 0.1%). V gene TRBV5-1 combines with J gene TRBJ2-2; D uncertain. Between the trimmed V and J ends, which lost 0 bases and 1 base, there was a span of 13 bases. Germline V lookup: CDR1 SGHRS, CDR2 YFSETQ. There are 17 residues in the CDR3. The CDR3 DNA sequence: TGCGCCAGCAGCTTGGGGCCGTTTCAGCAGAACACCGGGGAGCTGTTTTTT. It specifies CASSLGPFQQNTGELFF.

In this sample, this clonotype turned up many times. The chain combines TRBV3-1 with TRBJ1-1, with D possibly being TRBD1 (5 bases). This CDR3 has 14 amino acids. Trimming removed 4 bases at V and 1 base at J, with 10 bases between. CDR1 and CDR2 from the germline V gene are LGHDT and YNNKEL (reference sequence). The CDR3 nucleotides are TGTGCCAGCAGCCCACGGGACGGGAACACTGAAGCTTTCTTT. Translating it yields CASSPRDGNTEAFF.

Worth noting for this clonotype: One base away lies a much larger clone, so this may be a sequencing read error. The chain carries TRBV18 and TRBJ2-7; D is uncertain. The CDR3 has 13 residues. Trimming took off 2 bases at V and 5 bases at J, with 10 bases between the two ends. CDR1 is KGHSH and CDR2 is LQKENI in the germline V gene. As DNA, the CDR3 is TGTGCCAGCTCACCAAACAGTGTAGACGAGCAGTACTTC. It specifies CASSPNSVDEQYF.

This clonotype was observed many times. The V call is TRBV7-6, the J call TRBJ1-6, with a tentative D call TRBD1 (6 bases). Germline V gene lookup returns CDR1 SGHVS and CDR2 FNYEAQ. With 5 bases removed from V and 10 bases from J, the gap between germline ends came to 12 bases. CDR3 length: 13 residues. Here the CDR3 reads CASSPRTDSPLHF. The CDR3 DNA reads TGTGCCAGCAGCCCCCGGACAGACTCACCCCTCCACTTT. The variable domain in full, completed from reference TRBV7-6 and TRBJ1-6, reads GAGVSQSPRYKVTKRGQDVALRCDPISGHVSLYWYRQALGQGPEFLTYFNYEAQQDKSGLPNDRFSAERPEGSISTLTIQRTEQRDSAMYRCASSPRTDSPLHFGNGTRLTVT.

This clonotype showed up just a few times. J is TRBJ2-7 and V is TRBV6-6; weak D call: TRBD1 (6 bases). The CDR3 contains 15 residues. Germline-derived CDR1 and CDR2 are MNHNY and SVGAGI (reference sequence). V gave up 6 bases and J gave up 3 bases, with 18 bases separating them. The DNA of the CDR3 is TGTGCCAGCAGCGGAACAGGGAAAAGGGGCTACGAGCAGTACTTC. The encoded protein is CASSGTGKRGYEQYF.

Details on this clonotype: A clone one base away is much larger, so this may be a read error. The chain has TRBV20-1 and TRBJ2-3; unclear D gene. The CDR3 covers 14 residues. Germline loops: CDR1 DFQATT, CDR2 SNEGSKA (reference sequence). The germline V and J ends were trimmed by 3 bases and 1 base, with 11 bases remaining between them. The CDR3 reads CSARSPVGTDTQYF. In DNA, the CDR3 is TGCAGTGCTAGGTCCCCTGTAGGCACAGATACGCAGTATTTT.

In its sample, this clonotype was seen many times. The chain combines TRBV6-1 with TRBJ2-7; D may be TRBD2 (7 bases). The V gene's germline CDR1 is MNHNS and CDR2 SASEGT. V was cut by 6 bases and J by 3 bases, with 15 bases left in between. There are 14 residues in the CDR3. CDR3 sequence (DNA): TGTGCCAGCAGGGACAGCGGGGTGGACTACGAGCAGTACTTC. Protein product: CASRDSGVDYEQYF.

This clonotype was recorded many times. V usage is TRBV6-5 and J usage is TRBJ2-3; TRBD2 aligns across 16 bases. With 2 bases clipped from V and 6 bases from J, the junction kept 2 bases outside the gene matches. Germline V gene data show CDR1 as MNHEY and CDR2 as SVGAGI. The CDR3 runs 16 residues. The CDR3 protein is CASSYQGLAGGDTQYF. The DNA for the CDR3 is TGTGCCAGCAGTTACCAGGGACTAGCGGGAGGGGATACGCAGTATTTT.

This clonotype was seen at least ten times. The CDR3 coding sequence is TGTGCCAGCAGCTTGGGACAGGGAAACACAGATACGCAGTATTTT. It is translated as CASSLGQGNTDTQYF. The chain joins TRBV7-2 to TRBJ2-3; 9 nucleotides line up with TRBD1. Germline CDR1 reads SGHTA; CDR2 reads FQGNSA. The CDR3 covers 15 residues. J lost 2 bases, V lost 3 bases, and 3 bases had no gene match.

In this sample, this clonotype turned up a few times. The genes are TRBV7-3 and TRBJ2-7, with D perhaps being TRBD1 or TRBD2 (6 bases each). Trimming left V 5 bases short and J 3 bases short, with 20 bases between. CDR3 length: 16 amino acids. The germline V gene encodes CDR1 SGHTA and CDR2 FQGTGA. This chain's CDR3 is CASSPAPGAGLYEQYF. CDR3 sequence (DNA): TGTGCCAGCAGCCCAGCTCCGGGGGCGGGTCTCTACGAGCAGTACTTC.

This clonotype appeared a few times. The chain couples TRBV11-2 to TRBJ2-7; D gene unclear. The CDR3 loop spans 14 amino acids. Trimming cost V 1 base and J 2 bases, with 9 bases left between them. Germline CDR1 is SGHAT and CDR2 is FQNNGV. The CDR3 here is CASSLVWQTYEQYF. CDR3 coding DNA: TGTGCCAGCAGCTTAGTATGGCAGACCTACGAGCAGTACTTC.

This clonotype has a count of ten or more. V is TRBV5-1 and J is TRBJ1-1; D not certain. Trimming took 1 base from V and 0 from J, leaving 7 bases between them. CDR1 and CDR2 (germline): SGHRS, YFSETQ. The CDR3 covers 14 residues. This chain's CDR3 is CASSLTVMNTEAFF. The CDR3 nucleotides are TGCGCCAGCAGCTTGACAGTTATGAACACTGAAGCTTTCTTT.

In its sample, this clonotype was seen many times. The genes are TRBV29-1 and TRBJ2-1; 7 nucleotides line up with TRBD2. V lost 4 bases to trimming and J lost 10 bases; unmatched junction nucleotides: 7. This CDR3 is 12 amino acids long. Germline CDR1 and CDR2: SQVTM and ANQGSEA. CDR3: CSVGGGTGEQFF. CDR3 nucleotides: TGCAGCGTTGGGGGGGGAACAGGCGAGCAGTTCTTC.

This clonotype was detected many times. CDR3 loop: CASSLNPWLIANTGELFF. The CDR3 DNA sequence: TGTGCCAGCAGTTTAAATCCCTGGCTCATCGCGAACACCGGGGAGCTGTTTTTT. The V and J genes are TRBV27 and TRBJ2-2; D unclear. In germline, CDR1 is MNHEY, CDR2 SMNVEV (reference sequence). The CDR3 loop spans 18 amino acids. V shed 2 bases and J shed 0 bases, with 16 bases lying between them.

There are many counts of this clonotype. The J gene is TRBJ1-1, the V gene TRBV20-1; 7 nucleotides align to TRBD1. The V segment lost 5 bases and the J segment 1 base; nucleotides outside the gene matches: 7. The CDR3 is 14 residues long. Germline V gene sequence: CDR1 DFQATT, CDR2 SNEGSKA (reference sequence). Here the CDR3 reads CSAGRTGQNTEAFF. For the CDR3, the DNA is TGCAGTGCTGGCCGGACAGGCCAGAACACTGAAGCTTTCTTT.

The chain uses TRBV28 and TRBJ2-7, with D possibly TRBD2 on 6 matching bases. CDR1 and CDR2 (germline): MDHEN, SYDVKM. The CDR3 spans 15 residues. Trimming shortened V by 4 bases and J by 2 bases, and 15 bases separated the two germline ends. CDR3 residues: CASSSYSGDPYEQYF. As DNA, the CDR3 is TGTGCCAGCAGTTCCTACTCGGGAGACCCCTACGAGCAGTACTTC.

As to this clonotype: The junction shows a germline mismatch at one end, possibly a read error. This chain joins TRBV12-3 or TRBV12-4 and TRBJ2-6; D may correspond to TRBD1 or TRBD2 (5 bases each). The CDR3 totals 15 residues. In DNA, the CDR3 is TGTGCCAGCAGTGAGACTGCCACCGGGGCCAGCGTCCTGACTTTC. It is translated as CASSETATGASVLTF.

This clonotype was found many times. The chain uses TRBV2 and TRBJ2-7; 8 bases are a match to TRBD2. The CDR3 has 13 amino acids. Trimming removed 7 bases from V and 3 bases from J; junction bases left unmatched: 5. Germline V lookup: CDR1 SNHLY, CDR2 FYNNEI. The CDR3 nucleotides read TGTGCCAGCAAGGGCGGGACTAGCTACGAGCAGTACTTC. Amino acids: CASKGGTSYEQYF.

In its sample, this clonotype was seen many times. This chain joins TRBV12-3 or TRBV12-4 and TRBJ2-6; D unclear. V was cut by 4 bases and J by 0 bases, with 7 bases left in between. This CDR3 is 15 amino acids long. The DNA for the CDR3 is TGTGCCAGCAGTTCCGCCCTCTCTGGGGCCAACGTCCTGACTTTC. Its translation: CASSSALSGANVLTF.

The table lists this clonotype with many counts. The V gene is TRBV7-9, the J gene TRBJ2-1, with D unresolved. The V gene lost 2 bases and the J gene lost 8 bases, with 10 bases spanning the gap. The germline CDR1 and CDR2 sequences are SEHNR and FQNEAQ (reference sequence). The CDR3 sequence is 13 residues long. The CDR3 protein is CASSLPGLDEQFF. CDR3 coding DNA: TGTGCCAGCAGCTTACCAGGTCTAGATGAGCAGTTCTTC. Variable domain in full (rest from reference TRBV7-9 and TRBJ2-1): DTGVSQNPRHKITKRGQNVTFRCDPISEHNRLYWYRQTLGQGPEFLTYFQNEAQLEKSRLLSDRFSAERPKGSFSTLEIQRTEQGDSAMYLCASSLPGLDEQFFGPGTRLTVL.